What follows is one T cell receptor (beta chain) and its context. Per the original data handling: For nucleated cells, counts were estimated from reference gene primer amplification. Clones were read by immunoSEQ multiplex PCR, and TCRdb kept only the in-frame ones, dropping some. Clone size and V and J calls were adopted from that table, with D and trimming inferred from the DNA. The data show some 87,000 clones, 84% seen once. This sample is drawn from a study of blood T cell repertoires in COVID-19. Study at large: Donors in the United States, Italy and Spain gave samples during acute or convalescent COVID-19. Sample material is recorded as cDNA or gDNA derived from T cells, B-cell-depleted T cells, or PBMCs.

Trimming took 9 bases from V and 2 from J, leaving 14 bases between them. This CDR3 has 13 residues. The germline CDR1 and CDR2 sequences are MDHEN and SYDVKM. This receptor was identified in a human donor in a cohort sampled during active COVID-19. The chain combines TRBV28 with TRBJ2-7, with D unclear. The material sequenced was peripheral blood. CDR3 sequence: CASSEVPTYEQYF. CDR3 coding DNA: TGTGCCAGTTCTGAGGTTCCTACCTACGAGCAGTACTTC.